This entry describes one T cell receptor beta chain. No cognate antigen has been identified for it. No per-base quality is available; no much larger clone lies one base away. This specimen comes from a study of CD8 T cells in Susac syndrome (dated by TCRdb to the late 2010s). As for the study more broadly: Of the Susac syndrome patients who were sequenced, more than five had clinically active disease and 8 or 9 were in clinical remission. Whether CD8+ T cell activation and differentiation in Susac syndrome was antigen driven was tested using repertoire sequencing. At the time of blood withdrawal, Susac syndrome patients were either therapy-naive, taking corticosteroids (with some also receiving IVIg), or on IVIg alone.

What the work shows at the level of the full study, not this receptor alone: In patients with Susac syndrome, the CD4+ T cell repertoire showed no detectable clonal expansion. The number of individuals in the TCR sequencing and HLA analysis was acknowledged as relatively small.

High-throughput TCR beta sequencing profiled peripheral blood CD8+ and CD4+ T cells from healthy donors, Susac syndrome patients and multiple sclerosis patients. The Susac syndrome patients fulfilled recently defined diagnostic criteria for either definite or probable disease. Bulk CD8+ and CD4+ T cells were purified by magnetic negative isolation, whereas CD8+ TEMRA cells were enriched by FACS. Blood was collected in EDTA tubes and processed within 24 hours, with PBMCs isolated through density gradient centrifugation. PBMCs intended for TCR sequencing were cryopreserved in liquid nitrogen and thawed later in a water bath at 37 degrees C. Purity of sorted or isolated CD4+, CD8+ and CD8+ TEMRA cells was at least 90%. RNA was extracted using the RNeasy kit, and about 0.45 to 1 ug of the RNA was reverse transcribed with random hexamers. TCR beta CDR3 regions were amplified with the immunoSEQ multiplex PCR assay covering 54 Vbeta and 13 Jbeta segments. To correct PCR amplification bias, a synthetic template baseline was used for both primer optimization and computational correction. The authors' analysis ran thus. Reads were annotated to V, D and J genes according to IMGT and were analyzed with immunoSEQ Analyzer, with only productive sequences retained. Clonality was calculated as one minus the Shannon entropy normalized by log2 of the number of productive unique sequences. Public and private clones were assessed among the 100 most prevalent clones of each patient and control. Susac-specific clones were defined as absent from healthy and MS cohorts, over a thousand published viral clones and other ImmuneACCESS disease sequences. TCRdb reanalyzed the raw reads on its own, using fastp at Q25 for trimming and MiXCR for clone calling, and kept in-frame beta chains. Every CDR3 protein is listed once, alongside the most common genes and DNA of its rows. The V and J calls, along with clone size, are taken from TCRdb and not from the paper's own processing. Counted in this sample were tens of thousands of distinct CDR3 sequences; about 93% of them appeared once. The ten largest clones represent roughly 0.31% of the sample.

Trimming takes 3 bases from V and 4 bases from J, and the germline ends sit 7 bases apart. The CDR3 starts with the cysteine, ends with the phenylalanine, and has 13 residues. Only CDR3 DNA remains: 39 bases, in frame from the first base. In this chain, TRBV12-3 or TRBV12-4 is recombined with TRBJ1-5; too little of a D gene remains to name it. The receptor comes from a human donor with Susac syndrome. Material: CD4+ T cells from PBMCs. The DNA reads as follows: TGTGCCAGCAGTTTTAGTCCTAATCAGCCCCAGCATTTT. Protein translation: CASSFSPNQPQHF.